One and the same sample provided the 19 T cell receptor beta chains below, sequenced in a study of cytotoxic CD8 clonotypes in ibrutinib-treated CLL. Clones were sequenced by immunoSEQ multiplex PCR, and TCRdb holds only the in-frame ones, with some missing. This table holds approximately 120,000 clones, 58% found once. The sample in question was PBMCs, obtained after 24 months of ibrutinib treatment. These receptors were obtained from a human donor with chronic lymphocytic leukemia.

There are a few counts of this clone. The V gene is TRBV2, the J gene TRBJ2-7; 8 bases match TRBD1. The germline V gene has CDR1 SNHLY and CDR2 FYNNEI. V gave up 3 bases and J gave up 4 bases; unmatched junction bases: 5. The CDR3 length is 14 residues. CDR3 loop: CASSELRQGYEQYF. DNA for the CDR3: TGTGCCAGCAGTGAGCTGCGACAGGGGTACGAGCAGTACTTC.

The chain links TRBV6-1 to TRBJ1-5; D may be TRBD1 (6 bases). Per the germline V gene, CDR1 is MNHNS and CDR2 is SASEGT. V shed 2 bases and J shed 4 bases, with 12 bases lying between them. The CDR3 is made up of 15 amino acids. The CDR3 reads CASSEKIGGNQPQHF. CDR3 nucleotide sequence: TGTGCCAGCAGTGAAAAGATAGGGGGTAATCAGCCCCAGCATTTT.

This chain joins TRBV7-9 and TRBJ2-7; D not certain. Trimming left V 5 bases short and J 3 bases short, with 11 bases between. The CDR3 is made up of 13 amino acids. From germline, CDR1 is SEHNR and CDR2 FQNEAQ (reference sequence). The CDR3 DNA sequence: TGTGCCAGCAGCCGCAGAGATTACTACGAGCAGTACTTC. Translating gives CASSRRDYYEQYF.

The rearrangement links TRBV9 to TRBJ1-3; D may be TRBD1 (5 bases). The CDR3 covers 15 residues. V lost 4 bases, J lost 0 bases, and 11 bases lay in between. The V gene's germline CDR1 is SGDLS and CDR2 YYNGEE. CDR3 in DNA: TGTGCCAGCAGCCGGGCGGACAACTCTGGAAACACCATATATTTT. Translation: CASSRADNSGNTIYF.

This clone was seen only a few times. This chain uses TRBV5-1 with TRBJ1-1, with D tentatively TRBD1 (6 bases). This CDR3 spans 12 amino acids. Germline V lookup: CDR1 SGHRS, CDR2 YFSETQ. The V gene lost 4 bases and the J gene lost 7 bases, with 11 bases spanning the gap. The CDR3 sequence is CASSAATGEAFF. The CDR3 DNA reads TGCGCCAGCAGCGCGGCGACAGGTGAAGCTTTCTTT.

The genes are TRBV6-6 and TRBJ1-1; D may be TRBD1 (6 bases). Germline CDR1 reads MNHNY; CDR2 reads SVGAGI (reference sequence). Trimming took off 2 bases at V and 3 bases at J, with 7 bases between the two ends. This CDR3 has 13 amino acids. The DNA of the CDR3 is TGTGCCAGCAGTTACAGGGGGGACACTGAAGCTTTCTTT. Its protein is CASSYRGDTEAFF.

This rearrangement joins TRBV11-2 to TRBJ2-1, with D hard to call. This CDR3 has 13 residues. V lost 4 bases to trimming and J lost 7 bases, with 11 bases between them. Per germline, CDR1 SGHAT and CDR2 FQNNGV. CDR3 sequence reads: CASSSERVNEQFF. CDR3 DNA: TGTGCCAGCAGCTCCGAAAGGGTAAATGAGCAGTTCTTC.

This clone showed up just once. The chain links TRBV30 to TRBJ2-1, with 8 bases aligning to TRBD2. Germline V CDR1 and CDR2: GTSNPN, SVGIG (reference sequence). This CDR3 comprises 15 residues. J gave up 0 bases and V 3 bases, and 4 bases lay outside the gene matches. The CDR3 loop is CAWSSGGSSYNEQFF. CDR3 bases: TGTGCCTGGAGCTCGGGGGGGAGCTCCTACAATGAGCAGTTCTTC. Together with reference TRBV30 and TRBJ2-1, the CDR3 gives the full variable domain: SQTIHQWPATLVQPVGSPLSLECTVEGTSNPNLYWYRQAAGRGLQLLFYSVGIGQISSEVPQNLSASRPQDRQFILSSKKLLLSDSGFYLCAWSSGGSSYNEQFFGPGTRLTVL.

This chain connects TRBV7-6 to TRBJ2-7; 10 bases are shared with TRBD2. CDR3 length: 15 amino acids. CDR1 SGHVS and CDR2 FNYEAQ come from the germline V gene. J was trimmed by 2 bases and V by 1 base; bases with no gene match: 2. CDR3 in amino acids: CASSLETSGPYEQYF. Here the CDR3 DNA reads TGTGCCAGCAGCTTAGAGACTAGCGGGCCCTACGAGCAGTACTTC.

The rearrangement links TRBV7-7 to TRBJ1-5, with D unresolved. Trimming left V 0 bases short and J 3 bases short, with 15 bases between. The CDR3 is made up of 17 amino acids. Germline V gene sequence: CDR1 SSHAT, CDR2 FNYEAQ (reference sequence). The CDR3 region is CASSLAMGRALNQPQHF. DNA of the CDR3: TGTGCCAGCAGCTTAGCGATGGGGAGGGCTCTCAATCAGCCCCAGCATTTT.

This clone was seen a few times. The V gene is TRBV7-2, the J gene TRBJ1-3; no firm D call. Germline CDR1 is SGHTA and CDR2 is FQGNSA. The ends were cut back, 5 bases at V and 5 bases at J, with 10 bases in the middle. The CDR3 is 13 residues long. CDR3 nucleotide sequence: TGTGCCAGCAGCCCCGGAGGTCGAAACACCATATATTTT. This encodes CASSPGGRNTIYF.

J is TRBJ1-6 and V is TRBV30; D not certain. CDR1 is GTSNPN and CDR2 is SVGIG in the germline V gene (reference sequence). The CDR3 runs to 15 residues. Trimming removed 0 bases at V and 4 bases at J, with 10 bases between. The CDR3 sequence is CAWSVVSGYNSPLHF. CDR3 coding DNA: TGTGCCTGGAGTGTTGTAAGCGGGTATAATTCACCCCTCCACTTT.

This chain connects TRBV30 to TRBJ2-3; D is ambiguous. Germline CDR1 and CDR2: GTSNPN and SVGIG (reference sequence). V gave up 4 bases and J gave up 2 bases, with 7 bases separating them. CDR3 length: 12 residues. The CDR3 nucleotides are TGTGCCTGGAAGCAGAACACAGATACGCAGTATTTT. Its translation is CAWKQNTDTQYF.

This clone was detected only a few times. The DNA of the CDR3 is TGTGCCAGCAGCTTGGGGCCAGGCACAGATACGCAGTATTTT. Protein: CASSLGPGTDTQYF. This chain joins TRBV5-5 and TRBJ2-3; D is uncertain. Germline CDR1 SGHKS, CDR2 YYEKEE (reference sequence). Trimming took 0 bases from V and 1 from J, leaving 6 bases between them. The length of the CDR3 is 14 residues.

This chain uses TRBV29-1 with TRBJ2-3, with 10 bases that match TRBD2. This CDR3 spans 14 amino acids. Looked up from germline, CDR1 is SQVTM and CDR2 is ANQGSEA. The V and J ends lost 5 bases and 3 bases, in that order; junction bases with no gene match: 5. CDR3 residues: CSVLLAGRTDTQYF. For the CDR3, the DNA is TGCAGCGTTTTACTAGCGGGGAGAACAGATACGCAGTATTTT.

The chain carries TRBV19 and TRBJ1-3; D gene ambiguous. Per germline, CDR1 LNHDA and CDR2 SQIVND (reference sequence). The CDR3 spans 15 residues. With 1 base removed from V and 0 bases from J, the gap between germline ends came to 7 bases. CDR3 amino acids: CASSIGSISGNTIYF. The CDR3 nucleotides read TGTGCCAGTAGTATAGGATCAATCTCTGGAAACACCATATATTTT. Full variable domain (rest looked up from reference TRBV19 and TRBJ1-3): DGGITQSPKYLFRKEGQNVTLSCEQNLNHDAMYWYRQDPGQGLRLIYYSQIVNDFQKGDIAEGYSVSREKKESFPLTVTSAQKNPTAFYLCASSIGSISGNTIYFGEGSWLTVV.

The chain has TRBV2 and TRBJ2-6; no reliable D call. Germline CDR1 SNHLY, CDR2 FYNNEI. V was shortened by 7 bases and J by 2 bases, with 6 bases between the two germline ends. This CDR3 comprises 13 residues. This CDR3 reads CASTRAGANVLTF. In nucleotides, the CDR3 is TGTGCCAGCACTAGGGCTGGGGCCAACGTCCTGACTTTC.

The gene calls are TRBV6-1 and TRBJ1-1; possibly TRBD1 for D (6 bases). CDR3 length equals 14 residues. With 6 bases removed from V and 1 base from J, the gap between germline ends came to 12 bases. The germline gives CDR1 MNHNS, CDR2 SASEGT. The DNA for the CDR3 is TGTGCCAGCAGGGGCCAGGGGCGGAACACTGAAGCTTTCTTT. This encodes CASRGQGRNTEAFF.

J is TRBJ2-3 and V is TRBV7-3, with D possibly matching TRBD1 (6 bases). V lost 5 bases, J lost 6 bases, and 15 bases lay in between. The germline V gene has CDR1 SGHTA and CDR2 FQGTGA. There are 14 residues in the CDR3. CDR3 nucleotide sequence: TGTGCCAGCAGCCAGTACCCCCAGGGGGATACGCAGTATTTT. Amino acid sequence: CASSQYPQGDTQYF.